The entry below describes one T cell receptor (beta chain). This sample was taken from a study of molecular identifiers for immune sequencing clone quantification. This CDR3 spans 18 amino acids. Deletions cut 1 base from V and 3 bases from J, with 25 bases between. Per germline, CDR1 DFQATT and CDR2 SNEGSKA (reference sequence). Bulk TCR library preparation followed previously described methods with listed TCR primers. TCRdb analysed the PCR reads with MiXCR anew, one entry per CDR3 protein. The data hold under 600,000 distinct CDR3 sequences, with roughly a fifth observed a single time. This clonotype was sampled from a human donor in good health. Some libraries in this study had Jurkat cell RNA spiked in. The sequencing input was naive CD8+ T cells from blood, with Jurkat cell RNA spiked in. This sample's subset: FACS-sorted CD8+CD4-CCR7+CD45RA+ naive T cells. The V gene is TRBV20-1, the J gene TRBJ2-7; D may match TRBD1 or TRBD2 (5 bases each). CDR3 protein: CSARAALGPTSSHYEQYF. The CDR3 DNA reads as TGCAGTGCTAGAGCTGCCCTGGGACCAACCTCAAGTCACTACGAGCAGTACTTC.